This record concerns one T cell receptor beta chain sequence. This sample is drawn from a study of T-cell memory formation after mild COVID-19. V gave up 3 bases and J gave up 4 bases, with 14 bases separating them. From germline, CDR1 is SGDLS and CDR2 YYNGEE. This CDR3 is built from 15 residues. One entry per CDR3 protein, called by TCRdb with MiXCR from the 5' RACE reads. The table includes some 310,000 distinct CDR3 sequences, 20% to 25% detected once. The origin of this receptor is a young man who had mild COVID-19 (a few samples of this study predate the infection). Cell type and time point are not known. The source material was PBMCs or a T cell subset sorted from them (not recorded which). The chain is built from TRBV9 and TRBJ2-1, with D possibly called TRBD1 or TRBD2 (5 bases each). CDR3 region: CASSASGQGYNEQFF. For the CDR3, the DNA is TGTGCCAGCAGCGCATCGGGGCAAGGTTACAATGAGCAGTTCTTC.